One and the same sample provided the 7 T cell receptor beta chains below, sequenced in a study of identical twins. TCRdb fed the 5' RACE reads into MiXCR, producing one record per CDR3 protein. The sample lists approximately 210,000 distinct CDR3 sequences; over 5% were seen once. The data were also submitted as part of a second study, on T cells expressing NK-cell markers.

Sequencing input: CD8+ T cells sorted from blood. The receptor source for this set is a woman under 30 in good health.

The sample holds a few counts of this clonotype. The V gene is TRBV19, the J gene TRBJ2-3, with TRBD1 as a possible D gene (7 bases). Germline V lookup: CDR1 LNHDA, CDR2 SQIVND (reference sequence). There are 16 residues in the CDR3. V lost 7 bases, J lost 3 bases, and 20 bases lay in between. Written as DNA, the CDR3 is TGTGCCAGTAAGGATGGGTCCAGGGGGGTTACAGATACGCAGTATTTT. Protein: CASKDGSRGVTDTQYF.

In this sample, this clonotype turned up a few times. This sequence joins TRBV11-3 and TRBJ2-1; 7 bases fit TRBD2. With V trimmed by 3 bases and J by 7 bases, 9 bases remained unmatched. The V gene's germline CDR1 is SGHNT and CDR2 YENEEA. CDR3 length: 15 amino acids. This CDR3 is CASSFASSGRNEQFF. Here the CDR3 DNA reads TGTGCCAGCAGCTTTGCCTCTAGCGGCCGAAATGAGCAGTTCTTC. Using reference TRBV11-3 and TRBJ2-1 for the parts outside the CDR3, the full variable domain is EAGVVQSPRYKIIEKKQPVAFWCNPISGHNTLYWYLQNLGQGPELLIRYENEEAVDDSQLPKDRFSAERLKGVDSTLKIQPAELGDSAVYLCASSFASSGRNEQFFGPGTRLTVL.

A few counts support this clonotype. The rearrangement uses TRBV7-9 and TRBJ2-7; 13 nucleotides align to TRBD2. Trimming cost V 5 bases and J 1 base; bases outside gene matches: 8. The CDR3 loop spans 17 amino acids. The V gene's germline CDR1 is SEHNR and CDR2 FQNEAQ (reference sequence). The CDR3 loop reads CASSLTSGGSQSYEQYF. In DNA, the CDR3 is TGTGCCAGCAGCCTGACTAGCGGGGGGTCCCAGTCCTACGAGCAGTACTTC. The full variable domain, in which reference TRBV7-9 and TRBJ2-7 provide the parts outside the CDR3, is DTGVSQNPRHKITKRGQNVTFRCDPISEHNRLYWYRQTLGQGPEFLTYFQNEAQLEKSRLLSDRFSAERPKGSFSTLEIQRTEQGDSAMYLCASSLTSGGSQSYEQYFGPGTRLTVT.

The sample holds a few counts of this clonotype. The genes are TRBV27 and TRBJ2-7; D remains unclear. Trimming removed 3 bases from V and 3 bases from J, with 18 bases in between. In germline, CDR1 is MNHEY, CDR2 SMNVEV (reference sequence). The CDR3 totals 16 residues. The CDR3 DNA follows: TGTGCCAGCAGTTTCGGTGGGCCAGGAACAATCTACGAGCAGTACTTC. It is translated as CASSFGGPGTIYEQYF.

This clonotype was counted many times. The rearrangement links TRBV12-3 or TRBV12-4 to TRBJ2-5, with 7 bases lining up with TRBD2. J was trimmed by 5 bases and V by 1 base; bases with no gene match: 4. This CDR3 spans 14 amino acids. The CDR3 sequence: CASSLGTSVETQYF. The CDR3, as DNA: TGTGCCAGCAGTTTAGGGACTAGTGTTGAGACCCAGTACTTC.

This clonotype was counted many times. The CDR3, as DNA: TGTGCCAGCAGACAACAGGGGTGGAACACTGAAGCTTTCTTT. Residues: CASRQQGWNTEAFF. V and J are TRBV12-3 or TRBV12-4 and TRBJ1-1, with TRBD1 matching over 7 bases. V dropped 6 bases and J dropped 1; count of bases not matched to a gene: 5. The CDR3 consists of 14 residues.

This chain uses TRBV10-2 with TRBJ2-7; D is unclear. Germline-derived CDR1 and CDR2 are WSHSY and SAAADI. The CDR3 totals 17 residues. Trimming took 0 bases from V and 3 from J, leaving 18 bases between them. CDR3 sequence: CASSESSWATLDYEQYF. The CDR3 nucleotides read TGCGCCAGCAGTGAGTCGAGTTGGGCTACCCTAGACTACGAGCAGTACTTC.